The sequence of this T cell receptor beta chain was determined in a study of Ad26.COV2.S vaccination and SARS-CoV-2 variants. Looking at the study overall: Intramuscular Ad26.COV2.S at 5x10^10 or 1x10^11 viral particles.

Specified treatment: 19 received Ad26.COV2.S at low or high dose, single or two shots; 5 received placebo; per-sample allocation not given. The investigators took samples on day 63 after the first vaccine or placebo injection. Only in-frame clones appear in the TCRdb table, and some are missing; sequencing was by immunoSEQ multiplex PCR. The table records fewer than 400,000 clones, 89% of them present only once. The junction had 10 bases not matched to a gene; V was cut back by 5 bases and J by 6 bases. Germline V gene data show CDR1 as MNHEY and CDR2 as SVGAGI. This CDR3 has 14 residues. The clonotype was recovered from a person aged 18 to 59 who received the Ad26.COV2.S COVID-19 vaccine or a placebo. Specimen: peripheral blood, collected in a trial of Ad26.COV2.S vaccine versus placebo. The chain has TRBV6-5 and TRBJ2-7, with TRBD1 matching over 7 bases. The CDR3 reads CASSPTGDSSEQYF. CDR3 in DNA: TGTGCCAGCAGTCCAACAGGGGATTCATCCGAGCAGTACTTC.